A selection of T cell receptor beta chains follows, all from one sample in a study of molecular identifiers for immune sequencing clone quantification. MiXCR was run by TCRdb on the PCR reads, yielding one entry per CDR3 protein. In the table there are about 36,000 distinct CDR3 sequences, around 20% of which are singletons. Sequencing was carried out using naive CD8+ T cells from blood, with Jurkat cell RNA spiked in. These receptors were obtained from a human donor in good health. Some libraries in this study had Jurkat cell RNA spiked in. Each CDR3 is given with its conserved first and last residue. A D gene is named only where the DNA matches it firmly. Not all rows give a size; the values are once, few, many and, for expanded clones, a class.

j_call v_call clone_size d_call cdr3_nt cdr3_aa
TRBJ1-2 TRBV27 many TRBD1 TGTGCCAGCAGTGGGGACAGGGGGCACTATGGCTACACCTTC CASSGDRGHYGYTF
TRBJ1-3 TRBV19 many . TGTGCCAGTAGTATCGGATCCACATCGAGCGGAAACACCATATATTTT CASSIGSTSSGNTIYF
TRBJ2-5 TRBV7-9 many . TGTGCCAGCAGCCACCGGCCCGGAGTCCACGCGGTTAAAGAGACCCAGTACTTC CASSHRPGVHAVKETQYF
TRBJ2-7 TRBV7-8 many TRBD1 TGTGCCAGCAGCGCCGGGACAGGGAACTACGAGCAGTACTTC CASSAGTGNYEQYF
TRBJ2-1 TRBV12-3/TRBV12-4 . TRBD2 TGTGCCAGCAGTCTAGTGGGAGGGCCAGTAAATGAGCAGTTCTTC CASSLVGGPVNEQFF
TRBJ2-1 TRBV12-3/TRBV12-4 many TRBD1 TGTGCCAGCAGTTCCCCGGACAGGGTAAAGAACAATGAGCAGTTCTTC CASSSPDRVKNNEQFF
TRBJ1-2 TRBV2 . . TGTGCCAGCCCAACAGGGAACTATGGCTACACCTTC CASPTGNYGYTF
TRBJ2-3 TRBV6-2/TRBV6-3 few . TGTGCCAGCAGTTACTTCGGGAACACAGATACGCAGTATTTT CASSYFGNTDTQYF
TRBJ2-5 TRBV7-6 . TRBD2 TGTGCCAGCAGCGATAGCGGGACACCCCAAGAGACCCAGTACTTC CASSDSGTPQETQYF
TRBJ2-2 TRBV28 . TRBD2 TGTGCCAGCAGTCCTACTAGCGGGAAACAGCCCGGGGAGCTGTTTTTT CASSPTSGKQPGELFF
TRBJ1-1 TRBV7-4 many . TGTGCCTTGCTGAGGGACACTGAAGCTTTCTTT CALLRDTEAFF
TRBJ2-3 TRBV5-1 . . TGCGCCAGCAGCCTGGACCGTAGGGCAGATACGCAGTATTTT CASSLDRRADTQYF
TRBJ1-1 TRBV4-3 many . TGCGCCAGCAGCCAAGATCGAGTTTTGAACACTGAAGCTTTCTTT CASSQDRVLNTEAFF
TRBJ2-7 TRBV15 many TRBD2 TGTGCCACCAGCAGCCGACTAGCGGGAAGGTCGGAGCAGTACTTC CATSSRLAGRSEQYF
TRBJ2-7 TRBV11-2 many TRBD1 TGTGCCAGCAGCCCATACCCCGGACAGGGCTTTGTCTACGAGCAGTACTTC CASSPYPGQGFVYEQYF
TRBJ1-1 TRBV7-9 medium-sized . TGTGCCAGCAGCTTAGTAGGGGACGACGAAGCTTTCTTT CASSLVGDDEAFF
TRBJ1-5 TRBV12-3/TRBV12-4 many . TGTGCCAGCAGTCCACCGTTAGTTGGCAATCAGCCCCAGCATTTT CASSPPLVGNQPQHF
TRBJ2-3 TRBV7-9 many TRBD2 TGTGCCAGCAGCTCCATACTAGCGGGAGCTTATTTT CASSSILAGAYF
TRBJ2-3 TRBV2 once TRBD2 TGTGCCAGCAGTTCCGGGACTAGCGGGAGGGCTAGCACAGGTACGCAGTATTTT CASSSGTSGRASTGTQYF
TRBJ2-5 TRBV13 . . TGTGCCAGCAGCACTAGACGGGACACCGTACTTGGGACCCAGTACTTC CASSTRRDTVLGTQYF
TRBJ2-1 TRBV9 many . TGTGCCAGCAGCGGGACACTAGGGAATGAGCAGTTCTTC CASSGTLGNEQFF
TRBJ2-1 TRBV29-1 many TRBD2 TGCAGCGTATCGCGGGAGGATGATGTCGATGAGCAGTTCTTC CSVSREDDVDEQFF
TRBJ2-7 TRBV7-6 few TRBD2 TGTGCCAGCAGCCTTCACCGGGGGACTAGCGGGGGCTTCTCCTACGAGCAGTACTTC CASSLHRGTSGGFSYEQYF
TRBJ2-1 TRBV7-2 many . TGTGCCAGCAGCCTGACGGATAGCACCTGGAGGGCCAATGAGCAGTTCTTC CASSLTDSTWRANEQFF
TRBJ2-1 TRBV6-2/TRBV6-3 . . TGTGCCAGCGGTTACGAGGGGAACCCCTACAATGAGCAGTTCTTC CASGYEGNPYNEQFF
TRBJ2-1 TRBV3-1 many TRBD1 TGTGCCAGCAGCCCAGAACCTCGGGACAGTTACAATGAGCAGTTCTTC CASSPEPRDSYNEQFF
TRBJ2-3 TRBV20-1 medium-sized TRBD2 TGCAGTGCAAAAGAGGGGCGGGAGACAGATACGCAGTATTTT CSAKEGRETDTQYF
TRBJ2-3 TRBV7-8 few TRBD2 TGTGCCAGCAGCTTAGTGGGAGGGACCGGGGAGCAGTATTTT CASSLVGGTGEQYF
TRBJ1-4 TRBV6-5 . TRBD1 TGTGCCAGCAGTTACCTGGGACAGGAAAAACTGTTTTTT CASSYLGQEKLFF